Presented here are 13 T cell receptor beta chains from one specimen sequenced in a study of T cell repertoires in cytomegalovirus infection. TCRdb redid the calling of the reads with MiXCR, one entry per CDR3 protein. The sample consists of 90,000 to 110,000 distinct CDR3 sequences, around 28% of them appearing once. Their target antigens are unknown. Sequencing was performed on CD8+ T cells from cultured PBMCs, taken from culture after CMV antigen stimulation. The receptors derive from a human donor in good health (CMV status not recorded). Some clones in this sample may be carry-over from other donors' samples.

The chain is built from TRBV2 and TRBJ2-7; TRBD1 or TRBD2 may be the D gene (6 bases each). V lost 3 bases and J lost 2, with 20 bases in between. Per germline, CDR1 SNHLY and CDR2 FYNNEI. This CDR3 has 17 residues. In nucleotides, the CDR3 is TGTGCCAGCAGTGACCCATTGCCAGGGGAGGAGACCTACGAGCAGTACTTC. Translating it yields CASSDPLPGEETYEQYF.

V is TRBV6-6 and J is TRBJ2-1; 9 bases agree with TRBD1. The junction had 6 bases not matched to a gene; V was cut back by 5 bases and J by 4 bases. Looked up from germline, CDR1 is MNHNY and CDR2 is SVGAGI (reference sequence). This CDR3 is built from 15 residues. The CDR3 protein is CASSNAGTGYNEQFF. DNA of the CDR3: TGTGCCAGCAGTAACGCCGGGACAGGGTACAATGAGCAGTTCTTC.

The V gene is TRBV2, the J gene TRBJ1-1; D is ambiguous. The CDR3 totals 14 residues. Trimming removed 1 base at V and 0 bases at J, with 6 bases between. In germline, CDR1 is SNHLY, CDR2 FYNNEI. Here the CDR3 DNA reads TGTGCCAGCAGTGAAGGCACCCTGAACACTGAAGCTTTCTTT. Encoded protein: CASSEGTLNTEAFF.

This clonotype showed up many times. The J gene is TRBJ1-2, the V gene TRBV27; D may be TRBD1 (6 bases). The CDR3 is made up of 13 amino acids. Germline-derived CDR1 and CDR2 are MNHEY and SMNVEV (reference sequence). The V gene lost 5 bases and the J gene lost 3 bases, with 10 bases spanning the gap. Here the CDR3 DNA reads TGTGCCAGCAGTCAGACAGGTTACTATGGCTACACCTTC. It translates to CASSQTGYYGYTF.

Many counts were recorded for this clonotype. The V call is TRBV25-1, the J call TRBJ2-7; 7 positions agree with TRBD1. The germline gives CDR1 MGHDK, CDR2 SYGVNS. Trimming at V came to 4 bases and at J to 2 bases, leaving 8 bases not matched to a gene. The CDR3 extends over 15 amino acids. The CDR3 region is CASSASSGTAYEQYF. DNA for the CDR3: TGTGCCAGCAGTGCCTCATCCGGGACAGCCTACGAGCAGTACTTC.

This clonotype was counted between two and nine times. The chain has TRBV4-1 and TRBJ1-6, with no clear D. Germline loops: CDR1 MGHRA, CDR2 YSYEKL. The CDR3 sequence is 15 residues long. The V gene lost 3 bases and the J gene lost 10 bases, with 16 bases spanning the gap. The CDR3 is CASSHGRAGLSPLHF. In DNA form, the CDR3 reads TGCGCCAGCAGCCACGGCCGGGCTGGATTGTCACCCCTCCACTTT.

The chain uses TRBV6-4 and TRBJ1-2; 8 nucleotides match TRBD1. Germline-derived CDR1 and CDR2 are MRHNA and SNTAGT. The CDR3 is made up of 16 amino acids. V was clipped by 3 bases and J by 0 bases; unmatched bases: 6. The CDR3 region is CASSEGQEISNYGYTF. The CDR3 region has the DNA TGTGCCAGCAGTGAGGGACAGGAGATCTCTAACTATGGCTACACCTTC.

This clonotype turned up a few times. This chain connects TRBV15 to TRBJ1-1; D perhaps matches TRBD1 (5 bases). CDR3 length equals 15 residues. V gave up 4 bases and J gave up 7 bases, with 19 bases separating them. The germline V gene encodes CDR1 LNHNV and CDR2 YYDKDF (reference sequence). Written as DNA, the CDR3 is TGTGCCACCAGCACCCGGGACCGGATCTCATTTGAAGCTTTCTTT. It translates to CATSTRDRISFEAFF.

This clonotype was found a few times. This CDR3 is CASSQAVVQVNEQFF. CDR3 sequence (DNA): TGCGCCAGCAGCCAGGCGGTGGTCCAAGTGAATGAGCAGTTCTTC. The chain has TRBV4-1 and TRBJ2-1; the D is unclear. Germline V gene sequence: CDR1 MGHRA, CDR2 YSYEKL. The CDR3 is 15 residues long. The germline V and J ends were trimmed by 3 bases and 7 bases, with 16 bases remaining between them.

This clonotype was detected only a few times. This chain uses TRBV7-3 with TRBJ2-7; D is perhaps TRBD1 (5 bases). Germline lookup yields CDR1 SGHTA and CDR2 FQGTGA. Trimming took off 5 bases at V and 0 bases at J, with 11 bases between the two ends. The CDR3 extends over 14 amino acids. The CDR3 region has the DNA TGTGCCAGCAGCCCCAGGACACCCTCCTACGAGCAGTACTTC. Translating it yields CASSPRTPSYEQYF.

The rearrangement links TRBV2 to TRBJ1-3; D not certain. V was clipped by 2 bases and J by 0 bases, with 8 bases between them. CDR1 and CDR2 (germline): SNHLY, FYNNEI. This CDR3 contains 15 residues. Written as DNA, the CDR3 is TGTGCCAGCAGTGAAAGGGTTTCCTCTGGAAACACCATATATTTT. Translated: CASSERVSSGNTIYF.

This clonotype has at least ten counts. The chain links TRBV7-9 to TRBJ2-1; D possibly corresponds to TRBD2 (7 bases). There are 12 residues in the CDR3. V was trimmed by 1 base and J by 15 bases, leaving 13 bases between them. Germline V CDR1 and CDR2: SEHNR, FQNEAQ (reference sequence). CDR3 coding DNA: TGTGCCAGCAGCTTAGTAGGGGGGGAGTCGTTCTTC. It encodes CASSLVGGESFF.

There are many counts of this clonotype. CDR3 amino acids: CASSSGTGYGEQYF. DNA for the CDR3: TGTGCCAGCAGTTCCGGGACAGGGTATGGTGAGCAGTACTTC. The chain couples TRBV7-6 to TRBJ2-7, with 9 bases identical to TRBD1. V dropped 6 bases and J dropped 7; count of bases not matched to a gene: 10. The germline CDR1 and CDR2 sequences are SGHVS and FNYEAQ. The CDR3 length is 14 residues.